Listed below are T cell receptor beta chains from one sample, sequenced in a study of shared clonotypes between healthy human individuals. Here immunoSEQ multiplex PCR was the method, and the copy in TCRdb shows in-frame clones only, minus some. The profile shows about 1 million clones, about 74% of them singletons. What was sequenced was memory CD4+ T cells sorted from blood. These receptors originate from a man aged 18 to 30 in good health. Each CDR3 is given with its conserved first and last residue. D genes are given only for firm matches. Where a row states a size, it is once, few, many or the class of an expanded clone; other rows omit it.

CASSLGTPGDTQYF | TGCGCCAGCAGCTTGGGGACGCCAGGAGATACGCAGTATTTT | NA | TRBV5-1 | NA | TRBJ2-3
CASIQSGGAGAGYTF | TGTGCCAGCATCCAAAGTGGAGGTGCGGGGGCAGGCTACACCTTC | NA | TRBV7-2 | NA | TRBJ1-2
CASTLSRTKVETQYF | TGTGCCAGCACCCTTAGCCGGACTAAGGTCGAGACCCAGTACTTC | NA | TRBV28 | NA | TRBJ2-5
CASKKTGGGEQFF | TGTGCCAGCAAAAAAACAGGGGGTGGGGAGCAGTTCTTC | NA | TRBV6-5 | TRBD1 | TRBJ2-1
CASQQGRNSGYTF | TGTGCCAGTCAACAGGGGCGAAATTCTGGCTACACCTTC | NA | TRBV2 | TRBD1 | TRBJ1-2
CASSSAGSPGQGRYGYTF | TGCGCCAGCAGCTCTGCGGGGTCACCGGGACAGGGGAGATATGGCTACACCTTC | NA | TRBV5-1 | TRBD1 | TRBJ1-2
CAWGEGYRSPLHF | TGTGCCTGGGGAGAGGGCTATCGTTCGCCCCTCCACTTT | NA | TRBV30 | NA | TRBJ1-6
CASSLGRAVAPLHF | TGTGCCAGCAGCTTGGGCAGGGCTGTCGCGCCCCTCCACTTT | few | TRBV5-4 | NA | TRBJ1-6
CASNMGQGNTGELFF | TGTGCCAGCAATATGGGACAGGGGAACACCGGGGAGCTGTTTTTT | once | TRBV28 | TRBD1 | TRBJ2-2
CASRTGAYEQYF | TGTGCCAGCCGTACGGGGGCCTACGAGCAGTACTTC | NA | TRBV2 | NA | TRBJ2-7
CASTPWGQGTGYTF | TGTGCCAGTACCCCTTGGGGACAGGGGACGGGCTACACCTTC | NA | TRBV19 | TRBD1 | TRBJ1-2
CAIRDDLYQYF | TGTGCCATCCGGGATGATCTGTACCAGTACTTC | NA | TRBV10-3 | NA | TRBJ2-7
CSVKQGSLNTGELFF | TGCAGCGTCAAACAGGGATCCCTGAACACCGGGGAGCTGTTTTTT | NA | TRBV29-1 | NA | TRBJ2-2
CAWQRTSGSLTQYF | TGTGCCTGGCAAAGGACTAGCGGGAGCCTAACCCAGTACTTC | once | TRBV30 | TRBD2 | TRBJ2-5
CASSFLRGTEAFF | TGTGCCAGCAGTTTTTTGAGGGGGACTGAAGCTTTCTTT | NA | TRBV27 | NA | TRBJ1-1
CASSPNRGIGEAFF | TGTGCCAGCAGTCCTAACAGGGGGATCGGTGAAGCTTTCTTT | NA | TRBV28 | TRBD1 | TRBJ1-1
CASSPWIQNEQFF | TGCGCCAGCAGCCCCTGGATTCAGAATGAGCAGTTCTTC | NA | TRBV4-3 | NA | TRBJ2-1
CASSGTLLGNTIYF | TGTGCCAGCAGTGGGACCCTACTGGGAAACACCATATATTTT | few | TRBV6-1 | NA | TRBJ1-3
CASRQTGSSYEQYF | TGTGCCAGCAGGCAGACAGGGAGCTCCTACGAGCAGTACTTC | NA | TRBV2 | TRBD1 | TRBJ2-7
CAWSKARSNEQYF | TGTGCCTGGAGCAAGGCCAGGTCTAACGAGCAGTACTTC | NA | TRBV30 | NA | TRBJ2-7
CASSPTGTGLNTEAFF | TGCGCCAGCAGCCCAACCGGGACAGGGTTGAACACTGAAGCTTTCTTT | NA | TRBV5-1 | TRBD1 | TRBJ1-1
CASSLTGRPSNYGYTF | TGTGCCAGCAGCCTAACTGGCAGACCTTCTAACTATGGCTACACCTTC | once | TRBV7-8 | NA | TRBJ1-2
CASSPATMVLEQYF | TGTGCCAGCAGCCCGGCAACTATGGTGCTCGAGCAGTACTTC | few | TRBV11-2 | NA | TRBJ2-7
CSGVSDEGRETQYF | TGCAGCGGGGTTAGCGATGAAGGACGAGAGACCCAGTACTTC | NA | TRBV29-1 | NA | TRBJ2-5
CATSRGALDEKLFF | TGTGCCACCAGCAGAGGAGCCCTAGATGAAAAACTGTTTTTT | NA | TRBV15 | NA | TRBJ1-4
CASSPGLAGGLSYEQYF | TGTGCCAGCAGCCCGGGACTAGCGGGAGGGCTTAGCTACGAGCAGTACTTC | NA | TRBV5-4 | TRBD2 | TRBJ2-7
CAISDRQGGETQYF | TGTGCCATCAGTGATAGACAGGGAGGGGAGACCCAGTACTTC | NA | TRBV10-3 | NA | TRBJ2-5
CASSPPGQTNEKLFF | TGTGCCAGCAGTCCACCCGGACAGACGAATGAAAAACTGTTTTTT | NA | TRBV6-6 | NA | TRBJ1-4
CASTDQGVRDTQYF | TGTGCCAGCACCGACCAGGGTGTACGGGATACGCAGTATTTT | NA | TRBV6-6 | NA | TRBJ2-3
CASSLEVRTLGTDTQYF | TGTGCCAGCAGCTTAGAAGTTCGGACTCTTGGGACAGATACGCAGTATTTT | NA | TRBV11-2 | NA | TRBJ2-3
CAWIGDTGELFF | TGTGCCTGGATTGGGGACACCGGGGAGCTGTTTTTT | few | TRBV30 | NA | TRBJ2-2
CASSDLRSSYNSPLHF | TGTGCCAGCAGTGACCTCAGGAGCTCCTATAATTCACCCCTCCACTTT | few | TRBV2 | NA | TRBJ1-6
CASSFQGGEYSNQPQHF | TGTGCCAGCAGTTTCCAGGGAGGGGAATATAGCAATCAGCCCCAGCATTTT | few | TRBV28 | NA | TRBJ1-5
CSARDSETQYF | TGCAGTGCTAGAGATTCGGAGACCCAGTACTTC | NA | TRBV20-1 | NA | TRBJ2-5
CAWSSNRGNYGYTF | TGTGCCTGGAGTAGTAACAGGGGCAACTATGGCTACACCTTC | NA | TRBV30 | TRBD1 | TRBJ1-2
CASSGSGSGNEQFF | TGTGCCAGCAGTGGGAGCGGGAGTGGGAATGAGCAGTTCTTC | few | TRBV6-1 | TRBD2 | TRBJ2-1
CASDSGQGRETQYF | TGTGCCAGCGACTCCGGACAGGGGCGAGAGACCCAGTACTTC | NA | TRBV2 | TRBD1 | TRBJ2-5
CASSSRDSLNEQFF | TGTGCCAGCAGTTCCCGGGACAGTCTCAATGAGCAGTTCTTC | NA | TRBV27 | TRBD1 | TRBJ2-1
CASSRDRGTDTQYF | TGTGCCAGCAGTCGGGACAGGGGGACAGATACGCAGTATTTT | NA | TRBV6-1 | TRBD1 | TRBJ2-3
CASSFNRAGSGNTIYF | TGTGCCAGCAGCTTTAATAGGGCAGGCTCTGGAAACACCATATATTTT | NA | TRBV7-2 | NA | TRBJ1-3
CASSGDGFSNQPQHF | TGTGCCAGCAGCGGGGACGGATTTAGCAATCAGCCCCAGCATTTT | NA | TRBV7-6 | NA | TRBJ1-5
CASSISSNGRETQYF | TGTGCCAGTAGTATTTCGTCCAATGGAAGGGAGACCCAGTACTTC | NA | TRBV19 | NA | TRBJ2-5
CASSYGGQTSNYGYTF | TGTGCCAGCAGTTACGGGGGACAGACTTCTAACTATGGCTACACCTTC | NA | TRBV6-6 | TRBD1 | TRBJ1-2
CAISAPGGGEETQYF | TGTGCCATCAGTGCCCCCGGGGGGGGCGAGGAGACCCAGTACTTC | NA | TRBV10-3 | TRBD2 | TRBJ2-5